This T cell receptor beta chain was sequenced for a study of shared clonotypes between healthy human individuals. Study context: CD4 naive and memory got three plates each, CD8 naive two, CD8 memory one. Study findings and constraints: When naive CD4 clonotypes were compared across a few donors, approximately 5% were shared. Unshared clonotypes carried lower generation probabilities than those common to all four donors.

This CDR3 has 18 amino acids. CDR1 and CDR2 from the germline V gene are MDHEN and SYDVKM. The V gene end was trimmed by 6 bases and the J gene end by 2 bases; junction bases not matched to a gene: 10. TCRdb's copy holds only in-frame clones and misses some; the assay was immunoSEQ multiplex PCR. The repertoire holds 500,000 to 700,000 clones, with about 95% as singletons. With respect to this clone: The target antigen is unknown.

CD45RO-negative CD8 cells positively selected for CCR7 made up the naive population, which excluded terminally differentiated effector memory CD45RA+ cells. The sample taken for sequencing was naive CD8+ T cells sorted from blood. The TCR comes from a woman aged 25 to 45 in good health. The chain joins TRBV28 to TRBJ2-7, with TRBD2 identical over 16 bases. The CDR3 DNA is TGTGCCAGCAGAATCGGGACTAGCGGGAGGGCCGTCCCCTACGAGCAGTACTTC. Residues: CASRIGTSGRAVPYEQYF.